What follows are 28 T cell receptor beta chains derived from one specimen sequenced in a study of neoadjuvant nivolumab and ipilimumab in lung cancer. Measured with immunoSEQ multiplex PCR; TCRdb has only the in-frame clones, and not every one. The table has under 35,000 clones, roughly nine tenths seen once. The specimen comprised peripheral blood, sampled after neoadjuvant nivolumab, alone or with ipilimumab, at or shortly before surgery. The receptors were gathered from an adult with non-small cell lung cancer.

This clone came up once. This chain joins TRBV18 and TRBJ1-2; a possible D gene is TRBD1 (5 bases). Germline CDR1 and CDR2: KGHSH and LQKENI. The V end was cut by 1 base, the J end by 7 bases, with 10 bases between. This CDR3 contains 13 residues. For the CDR3, the DNA is TGTGCCAGCTCACCACAGGGACTTCGTGGCTACACCTTC. Its protein product is CASSPQGLRGYTF. Based on the CDR3 plus reference TRBV18 and TRBJ1-2, the full variable domain is NAGVMQNPRHLVRRRGQEARLRCSPMKGHSHVYWYRQLPEEGLKFMVYLQKENIIDESGMPKERFSAEFPKEGPSILRIQQVVRGDSAAYFCASSPQGLRGYTFGSGTRLTVV.

V is TRBV6-5 and J is TRBJ2-5; tentatively, D is TRBD2 (5 bases). The V gene lost 7 bases and the J gene lost 2 bases, with 8 bases spanning the gap. The CDR3 contains 12 residues. CDR1 and CDR2 (germline): MNHEY, SVGAGI. This chain's CDR3 is CASMTGQETQYF. CDR3 in DNA: TGTGCCAGCATGACGGGACAAGAGACCCAGTACTTC.

The chain links TRBV29-1 to TRBJ1-2, with D possibly matching TRBD1 (6 bases). The germline V gene encodes CDR1 SQVTM and CDR2 ANQGSEA. V was clipped by 4 bases and J by 8 bases, with 11 bases between them. CDR3 length: 11 amino acids. CDR3 in amino acids: CSVGRGEGYTF. The CDR3 coding sequence is TGCAGCGTTGGCAGGGGTGAAGGCTACACCTTC. Full variable domain (rest looked up from reference TRBV29-1 and TRBJ1-2): SAVISQKPSRDICQRGTSLTIQCQVDSQVTMMFWYRQQPGQSLTLIATANQGSEATYESGFVIDKFPISRPNLTFSTLTVSNMSPEDSSIYLCSVGRGEGYTFGSGTRLTVV.

This clone was seen a handful of times. This chain links TRBV5-1 with TRBJ1-2; D call uncertain. Trimming pared 2 bases from V and 4 bases from J, leaving 12 bases between. The germline CDR1 and CDR2 sequences are SGHRS and YFSETQ. The CDR3 sequence is 14 residues long. The CDR3, as DNA: TGCGCCAGCAGCTTAGACGGGTTTATCTATGGCTACACCTTC. The encoded protein is CASSLDGFIYGYTF. Full variable domain (remainder filled in from reference TRBV5-1 and TRBJ1-2): KAGVTQTPRYLIKTRGQQVTLSCSPISGHRSVSWYQQTPGQGLQFLFEYFSETQRNKGNFPGRFSGRQFSNSRSEMNVSTLELGDSALYLCASSLDGFIYGYTFGSGTRLTVV.

V usage is TRBV2 and J usage is TRBJ1-2; a weak D match, TRBD1 (5 bases). The CDR3 length is 14 residues. V dropped 4 bases and J dropped 8 bases, with 17 bases sitting between them. Germline V gene sequence: CDR1 SNHLY, CDR2 FYNNEI. The CDR3: CASSGVTERVGYTF. DNA of the CDR3: TGTGCCAGCAGTGGGGTGACAGAGAGGGTAGGCTACACCTTC.

The chain couples TRBV14 to TRBJ1-1; D may be TRBD1 (5 bases). The germline CDR1 and CDR2 sequences are SGHDN and FVKESK. This CDR3 contains 13 residues. V was cut by 5 bases and J by 5 bases, with 12 bases left in between. CDR3 amino acids: CASSIRGLTEAFF. CDR3 bases: TGTGCCAGCAGCATAAGGGGCTTGACTGAAGCTTTCTTT.

V gene TRBV7-9 combines with J gene TRBJ1-6; D may be TRBD1 (6 bases). Germline CDR1 reads SEHNR; CDR2 reads FQNEAQ (reference sequence). The CDR3 totals 15 residues. V gave up 5 bases and J gave up 8 bases, with 16 bases separating them. The CDR3, as DNA: TGTGCCAGCAGCCCTGTGGGGGACACTTATTCACCCCTCCACTTT. Its translation is CASSPVGDTYSPLHF. Supplemented by reference TRBV7-9 and TRBJ1-6, the full variable domain reads DTGVSQNPRHKITKRGQNVTFRCDPISEHNRLYWYRQTLGQGPEFLTYFQNEAQLEKSRLLSDRFSAERPKGSFSTLEIQRTEQGDSAMYLCASSPVGDTYSPLHFGNGTRLTVT.

The chain employs TRBV25-1 and TRBJ2-3; D is ambiguous. Trimming pared 5 bases from V and 2 bases from J, leaving 5 bases between. Germline CDR1 is MGHDK and CDR2 is SYGVNS. This CDR3 has 12 residues. Here the CDR3 reads CASSLHTDTQYF. The CDR3 nucleotides are TGTGCCAGCAGTCTACACACAGATACGCAGTATTTT.

This clone was detected only a few times. The genes are TRBV4-3 and TRBJ1-6, with D perhaps TRBD1 (5 bases). This CDR3 contains 16 residues. The V gene lost 0 bases and the J gene lost 6 bases, with 12 bases spanning the gap. Per germline, CDR1 LGHNA and CDR2 YSLEER. The CDR3 region has the DNA TGCGCCAGCAGCCAAGATCACGGGGGTCGTAATTCACCCCTCCACTTT. As protein: CASSQDHGGRNSPLHF.

This clone is a singleton in its sample. The rearrangement uses TRBV5-4 and TRBJ2-7, with D perhaps matching TRBD2 (5 bases). V was pared by 2 bases and J by 3 bases, with 9 bases between. The CDR3 has 13 residues. Germline V gives CDR1 SGHNT, CDR2 YYREEE (reference sequence). DNA of the CDR3: TGTGCCAGCAGCTTCGAGCGGATCTACGAGCAGTACTTC. The encoded protein is CASSFERIYEQYF.

The genes are TRBV29-1 and TRBJ1-2, with TRBD1 matching over 10 bases. Germline-derived CDR1 and CDR2 are SQVTM and ANQGSEA. CDR3 size: 13 residues. V dropped 6 bases and J dropped 6; count of bases not matched to a gene: 7. CDR3 DNA: TGCAGCGTGGGCGACAGGGGGCTGAATGGCTACACCTTC. It specifies CSVGDRGLNGYTF.

This rearrangement joins TRBV10-3 to TRBJ1-2; D is undetermined. The V end lost 3 bases, the J end lost 4 bases, and 6 bases lay between the germline ends. Germline-derived CDR1 and CDR2 are ENHRY and SYGVKD. The CDR3 sequence is 12 residues long. This chain's CDR3 is CAISERIYGYTF. In DNA, the CDR3 is TGTGCCATCAGTGAACGGATCTATGGCTACACCTTC.

This rearrangement joins TRBV29-1 to TRBJ1-4; 9 bases line up with TRBD1. V was clipped by 7 bases and J by 4 bases; unmatched bases: 1. The length of the CDR3 is 12 residues. Germline V gene sequence: CDR1 SQVTM, CDR2 ANQGSEA. CDR3 DNA: TGCAGCGGGACAGGGGTTAATGAAAAACTGTTTTTT. It is translated as CSGTGVNEKLFF. Full variable domain (remainder filled in from reference TRBV29-1 and TRBJ1-4): SAVISQKPSRDICQRGTSLTIQCQVDSQVTMMFWYRQQPGQSLTLIATANQGSEATYESGFVIDKFPISRPNLTFSTLTVSNMSPEDSSIYLCSGTGVNEKLFFGSGTQLSVL.

The chain carries TRBV29-1 and TRBJ1-2, with 9 bases aligning to TRBD1. The CDR3 runs 11 residues. The V segment lost 7 bases and the J segment 6 bases; nucleotides outside the gene matches: 3. CDR1 is SQVTM, CDR2 ANQGSEA, per germline. Here the CDR3 DNA reads TGCAGCGCCGGGACAGGGAATGGCTACACCTTC. This encodes CSAGTGNGYTF.

The chain couples TRBV9 to TRBJ1-5, with 10 bases identical to TRBD1. V lost 5 bases and J lost 3; bases outside the gene matches: 8. The CDR3 is made up of 16 amino acids. Germline loops: CDR1 SGDLS, CDR2 YYNGEE. The CDR3 DNA follows: TGTGCCAGCAGTCCCGGGACAGGGGCTTCCAATCAGCCCCAGCATTTT. It encodes CASSPGTGASNQPQHF.

The chain couples TRBV7-8 to TRBJ1-1, with 7 positions matching TRBD1. Germline-derived CDR1 and CDR2 are SGHVS and FQNEAQ. The CDR3 runs 13 residues. After removal of 4 bases from V and 7 bases from J, the junction contained 6 bases not matched to a gene. CDR3 bases: TGTGCCAGCAGCTCACAGGGGTGGGGTGAAGCTTTCTTT. Residues: CASSSQGWGEAFF. Complete variable domain (other parts from reference TRBV7-8 and TRBJ1-1): GAGVSQSPRYKVAKRGQDVALRCDPISGHVSLFWYQQALGQGPEFLTYFQNEAQLDKSGLPSDRFFAERPEGSVSTLKIQRTQQEDSAVYLCASSSQGWGEAFFGQGTRLTVV.

The chain links TRBV11-3 to TRBJ2-3; 7 bases agree with TRBD1. Germline trimming cut 5 bases from V and 0 bases from J; bases unmatched to any gene: 8. Germline V lookup: CDR1 SGHNT, CDR2 YENEEA. The CDR3 runs to 16 residues. The CDR3 sequence: CASSPRGQESTDTQYF. The DNA for the CDR3 is TGTGCCAGCAGCCCCCGCGGACAGGAGAGCACAGATACGCAGTATTTT.

The chain combines TRBV5-6 with TRBJ1-2, with D hard to call. V gave up 1 base and J gave up 8 bases, with 12 bases separating them. The germline gives CDR1 SGHDT, CDR2 YYEEEE. The CDR3 runs 13 residues. CDR3 in DNA: TGTGCCAGCAGCTTGTGGGGATCGTGGGGCTACACCTTC. It encodes CASSLWGSWGYTF.

Only a few counts were recorded for this clone. The genes are TRBV6-1 and TRBJ1-6; D perhaps matches TRBD1 (5 bases). Trimming stripped 0 bases from V and 8 bases from J, with 5 bases between. This CDR3 is 13 amino acids long. Germline values: CDR1 MNHNS, CDR2 SASEGT. The CDR3 nucleotides are TGTGCCAGCAGTGAAGCCAGGGATTCACCCCTCCACTTT. It translates to CASSEARDSPLHF.

The V and J genes are TRBV7-9 and TRBJ2-3, with D maybe TRBD2 (6 bases). Trimming removed 5 bases from V and 1 base from J, with 13 bases in between. The germline CDR1 and CDR2 sequences are SEHNR and FQNEAQ (reference sequence). The CDR3 has 15 amino acids. CDR3 nucleotides: TGTGCCAGCAGCCGTGCGACGGGGGGCACAGATACGCAGTATTTT. Translated, it gives CASSRATGGTDTQYF.

V is TRBV5-6 and J is TRBJ1-1; D may be TRBD1 (6 bases). CDR3 length: 15 amino acids. V was pared by 3 bases and J by 5 bases, with 17 bases between. CDR1 is SGHDT, CDR2 YYEEEE, per germline. The CDR3 nucleotides read TGTGCCAGCAGCTGGCCAACAGGGATTATGACTGAAGCTTTCTTT. Residues: CASSWPTGIMTEAFF. Based on the CDR3 plus reference TRBV5-6 and TRBJ1-1, the full variable domain is DAGVTQSPTHLIKTRGQQVTLRCSPKSGHDTVSWYQQALGQGPQFIFQYYEEEERQRGNFPDRFSGHQFPNYSSELNVNALLLGDSALYLCASSWPTGIMTEAFFGQGTRLTVV.

This chain joins TRBV5-6 and TRBJ2-3; 9 positions agree with TRBD1. Per germline, CDR1 SGHDT and CDR2 YYEEEE. V shed 3 bases, J shed 3 bases, and the junction held 5 bases outside the gene matches. The CDR3 runs 15 residues. The CDR3, as DNA: TGTGCCAGCAGCTCAGGGACAGGGTGGACAGATACGCAGTATTTT. It encodes CASSSGTGWTDTQYF.

J is TRBJ2-3 and V is TRBV7-3; TRBD1 aligns across 11 bases. The CDR3 loop spans 15 amino acids. V shed 4 bases, J shed 2 bases, and the junction held 2 bases outside the gene matches. CDR1 and CDR2 (germline): SGHTA, FQGTGA. The chain's CDR3 is CASSSDRGPTDTQYF. The CDR3 DNA follows: TGTGCCAGCAGCTCGGACAGGGGGCCCACAGATACGCAGTATTTT.

This chain uses TRBV5-4 with TRBJ2-5; 9 bases align to TRBD1. Germline CDR1 is SGHNT and CDR2 is YYREEE (reference sequence). The CDR3 runs 16 residues. The V segment lost 4 bases and the J segment 1 base; nucleotides outside the gene matches: 8. CDR3 amino acids: CASSPYRGQLQETQYF. In DNA, the CDR3 is TGTGCCAGCAGCCCTTACAGGGGGCAACTCCAAGAGACCCAGTACTTC.

This chain joins TRBV9 and TRBJ2-3; D is possibly TRBD2 (6 bases). V was clipped by 0 bases and J by 3 bases, with 14 bases between them. Per germline, CDR1 SGDLS and CDR2 YYNGEE. The CDR3 is 16 residues long. CDR3 in DNA: TGTGCCAGCAGCGTAGGGAGGGGCCAAGGGACAGATACGCAGTATTTT. It specifies CASSVGRGQGTDTQYF.

This clone is a singleton in its sample. The chain links TRBV2 to TRBJ2-7; TRBD1 matches 7 bases. V shed 6 bases, J shed 0 bases, and the junction held 5 bases outside the gene matches. Germline values: CDR1 SNHLY, CDR2 FYNNEI. This CDR3 contains 14 residues. The CDR3 here is CASSGTESSYEQYF. CDR3 nucleotides: TGTGCCAGCAGCGGGACAGAGAGCTCCTACGAGCAGTACTTC.

The rearrangement uses TRBV29-1 and TRBJ1-2; 8 bases line up with TRBD1. V was clipped by 6 bases and J by 5 bases; unmatched bases: 11. The CDR3 loop spans 14 amino acids. In germline, CDR1 is SQVTM, CDR2 ANQGSEA. CDR3 in amino acids: CSVDREVLYYGYTF. CDR3 nucleotide sequence: TGCAGCGTGGACAGGGAGGTTTTGTATTATGGCTACACCTTC.

The chain links TRBV7-9 to TRBJ2-3; a possible D gene is TRBD1 (5 bases). V lost 1 base, J lost 3 bases, and 8 bases lay in between. Per the germline V gene, CDR1 is SEHNR and CDR2 is FQNEAQ (reference sequence). This CDR3 is built from 14 residues. For the CDR3, the DNA is TGTGCCAGCAGCTTAGGGGCAGGGACAGATACGCAGTATTTT. This codes for CASSLGAGTDTQYF.